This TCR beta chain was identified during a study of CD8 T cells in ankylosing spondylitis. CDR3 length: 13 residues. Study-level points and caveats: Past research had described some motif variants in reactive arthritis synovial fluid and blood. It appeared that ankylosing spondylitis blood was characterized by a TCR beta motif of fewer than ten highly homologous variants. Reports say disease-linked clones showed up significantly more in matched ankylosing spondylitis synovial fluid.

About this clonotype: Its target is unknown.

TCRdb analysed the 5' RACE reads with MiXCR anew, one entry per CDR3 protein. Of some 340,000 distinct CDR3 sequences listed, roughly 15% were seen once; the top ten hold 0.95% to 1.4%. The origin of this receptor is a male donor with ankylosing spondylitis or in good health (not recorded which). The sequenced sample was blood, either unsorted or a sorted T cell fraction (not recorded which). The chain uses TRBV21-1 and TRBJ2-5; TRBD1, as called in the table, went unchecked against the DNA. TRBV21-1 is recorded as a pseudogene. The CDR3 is CASSKSRDPPQYF. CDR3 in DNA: TGTGCCAGCAGCAAATCGAGGGACCCCCCCCAGTACTTC.